This T cell receptor beta chain was recorded in a study of T cells in Graves' hyperthyroidism and ophthalmopathy. Study-wide findings and caveats: A model using 13 V-J features told ophthalmopathy apart from stable hyperthyroidism. Blood also carried most thyroid clonotypes expanded above 0.001.

Regions amplified from RNA transcripts were the TCR beta CDR3 regions. During a first-round RT-PCR of the TCR CDR3, the HTBI primer set was used. TCRdb processed the multiplex PCR reads anew with MiXCR; each CDR3 protein has one entry. The table lists about 350,000 distinct CDR3 sequences, around 14% of them singletons, with around 23% in the top ten. This clonotype was seen a single time. The antigen remains unidentified. This may arise from a read error, as a much more abundant clone is one base away. The CDR3 loop spans 12 amino acids. Germline values: CDR1 SEHNR, CDR2 FQNEAQ (reference sequence). Sample: blood. The receptor was derived from a woman younger than 45 with Graves' hyperthyroidism. The gene calls are TRBV7-9 and TRBJ2-2, with D unresolved. In DNA, the CDR3 is TGTGTCAGCGTCCTGCCAACCGGGGAGCTGTTTTTT. This translates into CVSVLPTGELFF.